This TCR beta chain was obtained from a study of cytomegalovirus exposure and HLA in healthy donors. This CDR3 contains 14 residues. Germline assignment: CDR1 SGHRS and CDR2 YFSETQ. Trimming took off 3 bases at V and 2 bases at J, with 11 bases between the two ends. The data were produced by immunoSEQ multiplex PCR, yet TCRdb's version contains in-frame clones alone and is incomplete. The sample lists about 98,000 clones, roughly 89% occurring once. Overall study results and limits: The listing of approximately 160 TCR beta chains classed them as cytomegalovirus-associated.

Details on this clone: Its antigen remains unidentified.

The donors were members of the roughly 120-subject validation cohort (separate from the approximately 670-subject first cohort). Specimen: PBMCs. The receptor was derived from a woman in her thirties in good health and CMV-seronegative. This chain links TRBV5-1 with TRBJ2-5, with D perhaps TRBD1 (5 bases). The CDR3 DNA sequence: TGCGCCAGCAGCTCCCTCCAGGGTCAAGAGACCCAGTACTTC. As protein: CASSSLQGQETQYF. Variable domain in full (rest from reference TRBV5-1 and TRBJ2-5): KAGVTQTPRYLIKTRGQQVTLSCSPISGHRSVSWYQQTPGQGLQFLFEYFSETQRNKGNFPGRFSGRQFSNSRSEMNVSTLELGDSALYLCASSSLQGQETQYFGPGTRLLVL.